This TCR beta chain comes out of a study of T cell changes during pregnancy in multiple sclerosis (dated by TCRdb to about 2019). Notes on the research overall: The study examined how the T cell repertoire changed over the course of pregnancy in women with multiple sclerosis.

Points on this clone: There is no known antigen for this receptor. No much larger clone exists at a distance of one base, and base qualities are not known.

Receptor libraries were prepared by the immunoSEQ multiplex PCR assay. TCRdb limited this immuneACCESS table to in-frame rearrangements with V and J called. A share of clones is missing; checked studies link under half to unresolved V genes, and the rest is unexplained. The sample yields tens of thousands of clones; 90% were counted once. The top ten clones comprise about 2% of the sample. The CDR3 runs 13 residues from the cysteine to the phenylalanine. The only DNA kept is the CDR3, 39 bases in frame from the first base. V is clipped by 11 bases and J by 0 bases, and the sequence between their germline boundaries is 13 bases long. Based on the germline V gene, the CDR1 and CDR2 sequences are SGHAT and FQNNGV.

The receptor's source is a female donor in good health, enrolled as a control in a pregnancy study. The chain is made from TRBV11-2 and TRBJ1-1; there is no confident call for the D gene. Sequenced material: peripheral blood, taken in the second trimester of pregnancy. This receptor has the CDR3 CACLAGMNTEAFF. The bases read TGTGCCTGTTTGGCGGGGATGAACACTGAAGCTTTCTTT.